This T cell receptor (beta chain) was observed in a study of lung T cells in sarcoidosis with Löfgren's syndrome. The wider study: Analyses focused on Löfgren's syndrome patients. Study-wide findings and caveats: Shared TRAV12-1 and TRBV2 CDR3 motifs were reported across several patients. Versus controls, Löfgren's syndrome patients reportedly showed TRAV12-1 and TRBV2 as most expanded. Paired TRAV12-1/TRBV2 TCRs showed CDR3 homology and preferential pairing.

This CDR3 is built from 15 residues. Germline V gives CDR1 SGHTA, CDR2 FQGNSA. Trimming shortened V by 5 bases and J by 4 bases, and 17 bases separated the two germline ends. This clonotype is medium-sized within its sample. What it binds is unknown. TCRdb itself ran the reads through MiXCR, one entry per CDR3 protein. The sample shows about 19,000 distinct CDR3 sequences, less than 25% of them seen only once. The clonotype originates from a human donor with sarcoidosis (Löfgren's syndrome or another form), or a control subject (not recorded which). Sequencing was performed on CD4+ T cells from PBMCs. The V call is TRBV7-2, the J call TRBJ1-2; D is possibly TRBD1 (6 bases). CDR3 nucleotides: TGTGCCAGCAGCCCCGGCATGACAGGCTCCTATGGCTACACCTTC. The encoded protein is CASSPGMTGSYGYTF. Full variable domain (remainder filled in from reference TRBV7-2 and TRBJ1-2): GAGVSQSPSNKVTEKGKDVELRCDPISGHTALYWYRQSLGQGLEFLIYFQGNSAPDKSGLPSDRFSAERTGGSVSTLTIQRTQQEDSAVYLCASSPGMTGSYGYTFGSGTRLTVV.